The 27 T cell receptor beta chains presented below share a single source sample, sequenced in a study of T cells in Graves' hyperthyroidism and ophthalmopathy. Amplified TCR beta CDR3 regions came from RNA transcripts. The study used the HTBI primer set for a first-round RT-PCR of the TCR CDR3. Each CDR3 protein is one row after TCRdb ran MiXCR on the multiplex PCR reads. Here the sample spans approximately 400,000 distinct CDR3 sequences, roughly 13% being singletons. The source material was blood. The source is a man between 25 and 39 years old with Graves' hyperthyroidism that later progressed to Graves' ophthalmopathy.

This clonotype occurred many times. J is TRBJ2-1 and V is TRBV28; no clear D gene. V lost 6 bases, J lost 0 bases, and 9 bases lay in between. The CDR3 totals 14 residues. Germline CDR1 is MDHEN and CDR2 is SYDVKM. CDR3 sequence (DNA): TGTGCCAGCAGGGGTGGGGACTCCTACAATGAGCAGTTCTTC. It codes for CASRGGDSYNEQFF.

The rearrangement joins TRBV4-1 to TRBJ1-2, with TRBD1 matching over 8 bases. CDR3 length: 14 residues. Germline trimming cut 0 bases from V and 7 bases from J; bases unmatched to any gene: 4. Germline CDR1 MGHRA, CDR2 YSYEKL. CDR3 region: CASSQDRGRGGYTF. The DNA for the CDR3 is TGCGCCAGCAGCCAAGACAGGGGGCGGGGTGGCTACACCTTC.

This clonotype was seen a few times. The chain uses TRBV19 and TRBJ2-2, with 7 bases matching TRBD1. This CDR3 is built from 14 residues. CDR1 and CDR2 (germline): LNHDA, SQIVND (reference sequence). V lost 4 bases and J lost 5; bases outside the gene matches: 4. CDR3 nucleotide sequence: TGTGCCAGTAGTACCGGGACAGTAACCGGGGAGCTGTTTTTT. It translates to CASSTGTVTGELFF.

This chain joins TRBV19 and TRBJ1-2; D ambiguous. Germline V lookup: CDR1 LNHDA, CDR2 SQIVND (reference sequence). CDR3 length equals 15 residues. V was cut by 3 bases and J by 8 bases, with 19 bases left in between. The CDR3 is CASSISARRSGGYTF. CDR3 nucleotides: TGTGCCAGTAGTATCTCTGCCCGCAGGTCTGGAGGCTACACCTTC.

The genes are TRBV5-5 and TRBJ1-5, with TRBD1 matching over 11 bases. Per germline, CDR1 SGHKS and CDR2 YYEKEE (reference sequence). The length of the CDR3 is 15 residues. The J segment lost 5 bases and the V segment lost 5 bases, leaving 6 bases of the junction unmatched. The CDR3 DNA follows: TGTGCCAGCAGTTATGGACAGGGGGCCGATCAGCCCCAGCATTTT. As protein: CASSYGQGADQPQHF. Together with reference TRBV5-5 and TRBJ1-5, the CDR3 gives the full variable domain: DAGVTQSPTHLIKTRGQQVTLRCSPISGHKSVSWYQQVLGQGPQFIFQYYEKEERGRGNFPDRFSARQFPNYSSELNVNALLLGDSALYLCASSYGQGADQPQHFGDGTRLSIL.

In this sample, this clonotype turned up many times. V gene TRBV28 combines with J gene TRBJ1-5; TRBD1 aligns across 9 bases. This CDR3 is 15 amino acids long. V shed 5 bases and J 4 bases; nucleotides not matched to a gene: 6. Germline CDR1 MDHEN, CDR2 SYDVKM. As DNA, the CDR3 is TGTGCCAGCAGTCAATCGGACAGGGGAAATCAGCCCCAGCATTTT. Protein product: CASSQSDRGNQPQHF.

In its sample, this clonotype was seen many times. The chain employs TRBV6-1 and TRBJ2-7; 8 bases are shared with TRBD1. The germline V gene encodes CDR1 MNHNS and CDR2 SASEGT. The CDR3 loop spans 13 amino acids. The V segment lost 5 bases and the J segment 6 bases; nucleotides outside the gene matches: 6. Here the CDR3 DNA reads TGTGCCAGCAGTTCCGGGACAGGCAGCGAGCAGTACTTC. It encodes CASSSGTGSEQYF.

At least ten counts were recorded for this clonotype. V is TRBV7-9 and J is TRBJ2-7; 9 positions agree with TRBD1. Trimming took 5 bases from V and 0 from J; bases not matched to a gene: 5. The germline V gene encodes CDR1 SEHNR and CDR2 FQNEAQ (reference sequence). This CDR3 comprises 15 residues. The CDR3 DNA follows: TGTGCCAGCAGCGAATTGACAGGGGGCTCCTACGAGCAGTACTTC. Its translation is CASSELTGGSYEQYF.

The chain links TRBV11-2 to TRBJ1-2; 7 bases align to TRBD1. The germline V gene encodes CDR1 SGHAT and CDR2 FQNNGV. The CDR3 totals 14 residues. J was trimmed by 4 bases and V by 3 bases; bases with no gene match: 5. Here the CDR3 reads CASSFSTGTYGYTF. DNA of the CDR3: TGTGCCAGCAGCTTTTCGACAGGGACCTATGGCTACACCTTC. The whole variable domain, remainder taken from reference TRBV11-2 and TRBJ1-2, is EAGVAQSPRYKIIEKRQSVAFWCNPISGHATLYWYQQILGQGPKLLIQFQNNGVVDDSQLPKDRFSAERLKGVDSTLKIQPAKLEDSAVYLCASSFSTGTYGYTFGSGTRLTVV.

The chain is built from TRBV5-8 and TRBJ2-3, with 14 bases that match TRBD2. The CDR3 consists of 16 residues. The V segment lost 4 bases and the J segment 8 bases; nucleotides outside the gene matches: 9. Germline loops: CDR1 SGHTS, CDR2 YDEGEE. In nucleotides, the CDR3 is TGTGCCAGCAGCCCCGGGACTAGCGGGGGTAGGAGTACGCAGTATTTT. Translating gives CASSPGTSGGRSTQYF.

The chain uses TRBV6-1 and TRBJ2-1; TRBD2 matches 14 bases. Looked up from germline, CDR1 is MNHNS and CDR2 is SASEGT. The ends lost 8 bases at V and 8 bases at J; junction bases unmatched: 2. This CDR3 has 13 amino acids. The CDR3 loop is CASGLAGGDEQFF. The CDR3 DNA reads TGTGCCAGCGGACTAGCGGGGGGCGATGAGCAGTTCTTC.

In its sample, this clonotype was seen many times. Sequence at one end of the junction differs from germline and may be a read error. V usage is TRBV5-1 and J usage is TRBJ1-1; D might be TRBD1 (5 bases). The CDR3 sequence is 17 residues long. Germline CDR1 SGHRS, CDR2 YFSETQ. DNA for the CDR3: TGCGCCGGCAGCTTCCAGTCGATCGAGGGGCCGAACACTGAAGCTTTCTTT. Amino acid sequence: CAGSFQSIEGPNTEAFF.

This sequence joins TRBV19 and TRBJ2-7, with 11 bases aligning to TRBD1. Germline CDR1 and CDR2: LNHDA and SQIVND (reference sequence). This CDR3 spans 14 amino acids. Losses at the gene ends were 5 bases for V and 3 bases for J; bases not matched to a gene: 3. The CDR3 sequence: CASSPGQGDYEQYF. CDR3 in DNA: TGTGCCAGTAGTCCGGGACAGGGGGACTACGAGCAGTACTTC.

The chain is built from TRBV12-3 or TRBV12-4 and TRBJ1-1; D possibly corresponds to TRBD1 (6 bases). The CDR3 covers 15 residues. The ends were cut back, 5 bases at V and 1 base at J, with 14 bases in the middle. CDR3 sequence (DNA): TGTGCCAGCAGTCCCGGGGGGGGCTGGAACACTGAAGCTTTCTTT. It codes for CASSPGGGWNTEAFF.

This rearrangement joins TRBV30 to TRBJ1-4; 7 bases fit TRBD1. CDR1 is GTSNPN and CDR2 is SVGIG in the germline V gene (reference sequence). The CDR3 totals 15 residues. Trimming cost V 3 bases and J 7 bases; bases outside gene matches: 11. In DNA form, the CDR3 reads TGTGCCTGGAGGGAGGGACAGCCCTATCCTGAAAAACTGTTTTTT. Its protein is CAWREGQPYPEKLFF.

At least ten counts were recorded for this clonotype. V usage is TRBV12-5 and J usage is TRBJ2-2; tentative D call: TRBD1 (5 bases). The CDR3 has 15 amino acids. V lost 0 bases and J lost 1, with 6 bases in between. Per germline, CDR1 LGHNT and CDR2 FRNRAP. The CDR3 DNA is TGTGCTAGTGGTTTGGTAACAGGGAACACCGGGGAGCTGTTTTTT. This gives the protein CASGLVTGNTGELFF. The entire variable domain, with the rest obtained from reference TRBV12-5 and TRBJ2-2, is as follows: DARVTQTPRHKVTEMGQEVTMRCQPILGHNTVFWYRQTMMQGLELLAYFRNRAPLDDSGMPKDRFSAEMPDATLATLKIQPSEPRDSAVYFCASGLVTGNTGELFFGEGSRLTVL.

The chain recombines TRBV5-1 with TRBJ2-3, with 9 positions matching TRBD2. Germline V gene data show CDR1 as SGHRS and CDR2 as YFSETQ. The CDR3 consists of 16 residues. V shed 1 base, J shed 5 bases, and the junction held 8 bases outside the gene matches. CDR3 nucleotide sequence: TGCGCCAGCAGCTTGAGGCTAGCGGGGAGGAAAGATACGCAGTATTTT. This codes for CASSLRLAGRKDTQYF.

This clonotype appeared many times. The chain employs TRBV18 and TRBJ1-5; the D gene is possibly TRBD1 (5 bases). CDR1 and CDR2 (germline): KGHSH, LQKENI. The CDR3 is 15 amino acids. V was trimmed by 0 bases and J by 2 bases, leaving 8 bases between them. In DNA, the CDR3 is TGTGCCAGCTCACCACCTGGGACGGGCAATCAGCCCCAGCATTTT. It yields the protein CASSPPGTGNQPQHF. Full variable domain (rest looked up from reference TRBV18 and TRBJ1-5): NAGVMQNPRHLVRRRGQEARLRCSPMKGHSHVYWYRQLPEEGLKFMVYLQKENIIDESGMPKERFSAEFPKEGPSILRIQQVVRGDSAAYFCASSPPGTGNQPQHFGDGTRLSIL.

The sample holds many counts of this clonotype. The chain joins TRBV12-5 to TRBJ1-2, with D perhaps matching TRBD1 (5 bases). Trimming stripped 0 bases from V and 0 bases from J, with 11 bases between. The length of the CDR3 is 16 residues. Per germline, CDR1 LGHNT and CDR2 FRNRAP. This chain's CDR3 is CASGLVLRGSNYGYTF. CDR3 nucleotide sequence: TGTGCTAGTGGTTTGGTACTTAGGGGCTCTAACTATGGCTACACCTTC.

This clonotype was counted at least ten times. The chain uses TRBV14 and TRBJ1-2; 7 bases are a match to TRBD1. Germline V gives CDR1 SGHDN, CDR2 FVKESK. This CDR3 contains 15 residues. V gave up 3 bases and J gave up 2 bases; unmatched junction bases: 6. CDR3 nucleotide sequence: TGTGCCAGCAGCCAGGGAGGGGGCGCAAACTATGGCTACACCTTC. Translation: CASSQGGGANYGYTF.

On this clonotype itself: The DNA is omitted, as the CDR3 cannot be located on it reliably, and the CDR3 follows TCRdb's listing. The CDR3 loop is CASESISPSIF. The J gene is TRBJ1-5, the V gene TRBV28. Germline V gene sequence: CDR1 MDHEN, CDR2 SYDVKM. Counting both end residues, the CDR3 totals 11 amino acids.

This clonotype was counted at least ten times. The CDR3 loop reads CASHTGGGDTQYF. The CDR3 bases are TGTGCCAGCCATACCGGCGGGGGAGATACGCAGTATTTT. The chain joins TRBV28 to TRBJ2-3; 7 nucleotides line up with TRBD2. Germline loops: CDR1 MDHEN, CDR2 SYDVKM. With V trimmed by 8 bases and J by 5 bases, 7 bases remained unmatched. The CDR3 has 13 residues.

This clonotype was observed a handful of times. The V call is TRBV20-1, the J call TRBJ2-3, with a possible D match to TRBD2 (6 bases). V lost 6 bases, J lost 1 base, and 11 bases lay in between. The germline gives CDR1 DFQATT, CDR2 SNEGSKA (reference sequence). This CDR3 region has 13 residues. CDR3 in DNA: TGCAGTGCCCAAACGGGGGGCACAGATACGCAGTATTTT. Translated, it gives CSAQTGGTDTQYF.

This clonotype has ten or more counts. This chain's CDR3 is CSAPRTGGNYGYTF. DNA of the CDR3: TGCAGTGCTCCCCGGACAGGAGGCAACTATGGCTACACCTTC. The rearrangement uses TRBV20-1 and TRBJ1-2; 7 positions agree with TRBD1. Germline loops: CDR1 DFQATT, CDR2 SNEGSKA (reference sequence). The CDR3 contains 14 residues. V was clipped by 5 bases and J by 2 bases; unmatched bases: 8.

This clonotype was seen many times. The V and J genes are TRBV3-1 and TRBJ2-1, with 8 bases lining up with TRBD2. Germline CDR1 reads LGHDT; CDR2 reads YNNKEL (reference sequence). V shed 1 base and J 7 bases; nucleotides not matched to a gene: 9. The CDR3 has 16 residues. In DNA form, the CDR3 reads TGTGCCAGCAGCCAAGTCGGCGGGGGGTCGGGAAATGAGCAGTTCTTC. The encoded protein is CASSQVGGGSGNEQFF.

This clonotype was counted ten times or more. The rearrangement joins TRBV5-1 to TRBJ1-4; TRBD1 matches 7 bases. CDR3 length: 15 residues. Trimming at V came to 3 bases and at J to 4 bases, leaving 6 bases not matched to a gene. CDR1 and CDR2 (germline): SGHRS, YFSETQ. CDR3 protein: CASSSSTGNNEKLFF. DNA for the CDR3: TGCGCCAGCAGCTCTTCGACAGGGAATAATGAAAAACTGTTTTTT.

The sample holds many counts of this clonotype. The chain carries TRBV12-3 or TRBV12-4 and TRBJ2-1; TRBD2 might be the D (7 bases). CDR3 length: 17 residues. Trimming removed 2 bases from V and 6 bases from J, with 20 bases in between. The CDR3 nucleotides are TGTGCCAGCAGTTTAAGGGGGGGCCCTTCCGTGGGCAATGAGCAGTTCTTC. As protein: CASSLRGGPSVGNEQFF.